Sequencing of this TCR beta chain was carried out in a study of cytomegalovirus exposure and HLA in healthy donors. About this clone itself: Its antigen is not identified.

The CDR3 extends over 13 amino acids. Germline V gives CDR1 LGHNA, CDR2 YNFKEQ. Trimming pared 6 bases from V and 6 bases from J, leaving 14 bases between. Study-wide results and limits: Donors were assumed by presence/absence analyses to have roughly uniform sequencing depth. Most of the TCR beta V segments (in an earlier analysis) were productive either about 87% or about 30% of the time. Most subjects had HLA-A and HLA-B alleles reportedly predicted accurately by TCR beta sequences. The only immune exposure information that was available was CMV serostatus.

Primers for the PCR totalled 60 Vbeta and 13 Jbeta. Produced via immunoSEQ multiplex PCR; TCRdb's table is partial and in-frame only. The repertoire consists of roughly 250,000 clones, with around four fifths occurring once and the leading ten covering 2% to 2.5%. This sequence was found in a woman aged 40-49 years in good health and CMV-seropositive. The chain couples TRBV4-2 to TRBJ1-2; D not resolved. The sample consisted of PBMCs. CDR3 in DNA: TGTGCCAGCAGGCCCCTTGAGGGAGATGGCTACACCTTC. Translated: CASRPLEGDGYTF.